This TCR beta chain stems from a study of cytomegalovirus exposure and HLA in healthy donors. This CDR3 contains 13 residues. In germline, CDR1 is WSHSY, CDR2 SAAADI. V was trimmed by 6 bases and J by 4 bases, leaving 13 bases between them. This clone showed up just once. 13 Jbeta primers and 60 Vbeta primers were used for the PCR. TCRdb keeps only in-frame clones here, not all; method: immunoSEQ multiplex PCR. The sample lists about 99,000 clones, about 77% seen once, with under 13% in the top ten. The sequenced material came from PBMCs. This sequence originates from a woman in her late teens or twenties in good health and CMV-seropositive. The chain combines TRBV10-2 with TRBJ2-7; weak D call: TRBD1 (6 bases). As DNA, the CDR3 is TGCGCCAGCAGAAACAGGGTAGGGTACGAGCAGTACTTC. This encodes CASRNRVGYEQYF.